These 5 T cell receptor beta chains were sequenced from one sample in a study of T cell repertoires in cytomegalovirus infection. TCRdb itself ran the reads through MiXCR, one entry per CDR3 protein. Among fewer than 200,000 distinct CDR3 sequences, 8.5% to 10% were seen once, and the ten largest hold about 4.2%. Sequenced material: PBMCs. Receptors were obtained from a human donor in good health (CMV status not recorded). Some clones in this sample may be carry-over from other donors' samples.

V gene TRBV6-2 or TRBV6-3 combines with J gene TRBJ2-3; 8 bases line up with TRBD2. Germline CDR1 reads MNHEY; CDR2 reads SVGEGT. The ends lost 2 bases at V and 4 bases at J; junction bases unmatched: 8. This CDR3 has 16 amino acids. The DNA for the CDR3 is TGTGCCAGCAGTTACGGTTTAGCGGGACTCGCAGATACGCAGTATTTT. Residues: CASSYGLAGLADTQYF.

This clonotype came up a few times. The chain links TRBV5-4 to TRBJ2-5, with a tentative D call TRBD2 (5 bases). Trimming stripped 4 bases from V and 4 bases from J, with 14 bases between. Germline CDR1 SGHNT, CDR2 YYREEE (reference sequence). This CDR3 is built from 14 residues. CDR3 in amino acids: CASSQGSRVETQYF. For the CDR3, the DNA is TGTGCCAGCAGCCAAGGGAGCCGGGTAGAGACCCAGTACTTC.

This chain uses TRBV20-1 with TRBJ2-3; a weak D match, TRBD2 (7 bases). The germline V and J ends were trimmed by 6 bases and 1 base, with 17 bases remaining between them. Germline assignment: CDR1 DFQATT and CDR2 SNEGSKA (reference sequence). CDR3 size: 15 residues. For the CDR3, the DNA is TGCAGTGCCGGGGGGCGAGGCGATGGCACAGATACGCAGTATTTT. Its translation: CSAGGRGDGTDTQYF.

The chain is built from TRBV10-3 and TRBJ1-6; 7 nucleotides align to TRBD1. The J segment lost 6 bases and the V segment lost 8 bases, leaving 4 bases of the junction unmatched. Per the germline V gene, CDR1 is ENHRY and CDR2 is SYGVKD. CDR3 length: 13 residues. The CDR3 is CAIAGTANSPLHF. DNA for the CDR3: TGTGCCATCGCCGGGACAGCTAATTCACCCCTCCACTTT.

In its sample, this clonotype was seen many times. CDR3 sequence (DNA): TGTGCCAGCAGCACCTACAGGGAGGGTGAAGCTTTCTTT. It yields the protein CASSTYREGEAFF. The chain joins TRBV7-2 to TRBJ1-1, with D possibly matching TRBD1 (6 bases). Trimming took 5 bases from V and 7 from J, leaving 14 bases between them. CDR3 length: 13 amino acids. CDR1 SGHTA and CDR2 FQGNSA come from the germline V gene.